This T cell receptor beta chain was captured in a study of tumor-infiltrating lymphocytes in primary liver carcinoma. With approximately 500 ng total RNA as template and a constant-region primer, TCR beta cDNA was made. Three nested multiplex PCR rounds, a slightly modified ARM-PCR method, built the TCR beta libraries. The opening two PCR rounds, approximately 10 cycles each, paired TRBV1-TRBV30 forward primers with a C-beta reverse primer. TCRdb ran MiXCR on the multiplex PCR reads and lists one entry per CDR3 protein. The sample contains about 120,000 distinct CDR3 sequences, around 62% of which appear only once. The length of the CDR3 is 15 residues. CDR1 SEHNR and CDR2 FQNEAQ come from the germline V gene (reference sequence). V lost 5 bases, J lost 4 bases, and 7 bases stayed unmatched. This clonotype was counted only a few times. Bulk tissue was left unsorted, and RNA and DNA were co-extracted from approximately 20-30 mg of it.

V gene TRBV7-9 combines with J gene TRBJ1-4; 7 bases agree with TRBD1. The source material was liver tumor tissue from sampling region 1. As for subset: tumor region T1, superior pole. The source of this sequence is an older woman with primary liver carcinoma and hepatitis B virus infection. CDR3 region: CASSPRQGGNEKLFF. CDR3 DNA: TGTGCCAGCAGCCCCAGACAGGGTGGTAATGAAAAACTGTTTTTT.